Shown below are 27 T cell receptor beta chains from a single sample sequenced in a study of brain T cells in children with intractable seizures. Regarding time point: blood from clinic visit 5 months post-surgery; TSC patient then seizure free. Profiling relied on immunoSEQ multiplex PCR, and the TCRdb table lists in-frame clones only, not all of them. The table includes about 320,000 clones, about 94% detected once. This sample comprised peripheral blood, obtained about 5 months after surgery. These receptor sequences come from a boy under two years old with tuberous sclerosis and intractable seizures.

The genes are TRBV5-4 and TRBJ1-2; TRBD1 might be the D (5 bases). The CDR3 extends over 13 amino acids. V was cut by 4 bases and J by 7 bases, with 14 bases left in between. CDR1 SGHNT and CDR2 YYREEE come from the germline V gene (reference sequence). The CDR3 sequence is CASSPGHLAGYTF. The CDR3 DNA is TGTGCCAGCAGCCCAGGGCACCTCGCTGGCTACACCTTC.

V usage is TRBV25-1 and J usage is TRBJ1-1; no reliable D call. Germline V lookup: CDR1 MGHDK, CDR2 SYGVNS. The CDR3 runs 12 residues. Trimming pared 5 bases from V and 2 bases from J, leaving 6 bases between. CDR3 DNA: TGTGCCAGCAGTTGGGATAACACTGAAGCTTTCTTT. Protein: CASSWDNTEAFF. Filled out from reference TRBV25-1 and TRBJ1-1, the complete variable domain reads EADIYQTPRYLVIGTGKKITLECSQTMGHDKMYWYQQDPGMELHLIHYSYGVNSTEKGDLSSESTVSRIRTEHFPLTLESARPSHTSQYLCASSWDNTEAFFGQGTRLTVV.

The chain links TRBV20-1 to TRBJ1-1; TRBD1 is a possible D gene (5 bases). V was pared by 3 bases and J by 4 bases, with 12 bases between. This CDR3 has 13 residues. Germline V CDR1 and CDR2: DFQATT, SNEGSKA (reference sequence). CDR3 bases: TGCAGTGCTAGTAAGGGGAGCAGCACTGAAGCTTTCTTT. Encoded protein: CSASKGSSTEAFF.

The J gene is TRBJ1-4, the V gene TRBV9; no firm D call. CDR3 size: 14 residues. CDR1 is SGDLS, CDR2 YYNGEE, per germline. With 0 bases removed from V and 7 bases from J, the gap between germline ends came to 10 bases. The CDR3 loop reads CASSVAGKVEKLFF. In nucleotides, the CDR3 is TGTGCCAGCAGCGTAGCTGGGAAAGTTGAAAAACTGTTTTTT.

The CDR3 loop reads CASSSAGGGETQYF. The CDR3 region has the DNA TGTGCCAGCAGCTCCGCGGGGGGTGGGGAGACCCAGTACTTC. The V gene is TRBV6-5, the J gene TRBJ2-5, with 8 bases fitting TRBD2. Germline V gives CDR1 MNHEY, CDR2 SVGAGI. The CDR3 totals 14 residues. J was trimmed by 5 bases and V by 6 bases; bases with no gene match: 8.

This chain joins TRBV12-3 or TRBV12-4 and TRBJ1-4; unclear D gene. The CDR3 covers 11 residues. V was trimmed by 3 bases and J by 4 bases, leaving 0 bases between them. CDR3 protein: CASSFNEKLFF. CDR3 in DNA: TGTGCCAGCAGTTTTAATGAAAAACTGTTTTTT.

Here the CDR3 reads CASSLHVNTEAFF. The DNA for the CDR3 is TGTGCCAGCAGCTTACACGTGAACACTGAAGCTTTCTTT. J is TRBJ1-1 and V is TRBV11-3; D call uncertain. Looked up from germline, CDR1 is SGHNT and CDR2 is YENEEA. The CDR3 length is 13 residues. Deletions cut 2 bases from V and 0 bases from J, with 4 bases between. The complete variable domain, with remaining parts taken from reference TRBV11-3 and TRBJ1-1, reads EAGVVQSPRYKIIEKKQPVAFWCNPISGHNTLYWYLQNLGQGPELLIRYENEEAVDDSQLPKDRFSAERLKGVDSTLKIQPAELGDSAVYLCASSLHVNTEAFFGQGTRLTVV.

The rearrangement uses TRBV27 and TRBJ2-7; TRBD2 matches 9 bases. The CDR3 totals 15 residues. Germline CDR1 and CDR2: MNHEY and SMNVEV (reference sequence). The V and J ends lost 5 bases and 3 bases, in that order; junction bases with no gene match: 8. CDR3 loop: CASSPLAGSGYEQYF. CDR3 coding DNA: TGTGCCAGCAGTCCCCTAGCGGGATCGGGCTACGAGCAGTACTTC.

This chain uses TRBV4-1 with TRBJ2-5, with a weak D call TRBD2 (5 bases). This CDR3 is 14 amino acids long. Germline lookup yields CDR1 MGHRA and CDR2 YSYEKL. The germline V and J ends were trimmed by 2 bases and 4 bases, with 11 bases remaining between them. CDR3 DNA sequence: TGCGCCAGCAGCCAATCCCCGCTAGCAGAGACCCAGTACTTC. Amino acids: CASSQSPLAETQYF.

V gene TRBV5-4 combines with J gene TRBJ1-4; D is undetermined. This CDR3 has 13 residues. V lost 2 bases and J lost 8, with 10 bases in between. CDR1 is SGHNT, CDR2 YYREEE, per germline (reference sequence). CDR3 region: CASSLAPLEKLFF. The CDR3 DNA is TGTGCCAGCAGCTTAGCACCTTTAGAAAAACTGTTTTTT.

The rearrangement joins TRBV7-9 to TRBJ2-2; D call uncertain. This CDR3 comprises 14 residues. Trimming removed 1 base from V and 4 bases from J, with 7 bases in between. Germline-derived CDR1 and CDR2 are SEHNR and FQNEAQ (reference sequence). This CDR3 is CASSLVTTTGELFF. For the CDR3, the DNA is TGTGCCAGCAGCTTAGTCACTACCACCGGGGAGCTGTTTTTT.

This clone was seen just once. The rearrangement joins TRBV6-4 to TRBJ1-2; D may be TRBD1 (5 bases). V was cut by 2 bases and J by 7 bases, with 8 bases left in between. The CDR3 has 12 amino acids. Germline V gene sequence: CDR1 MRHNA, CDR2 SNTAGT. The CDR3 region has the DNA TGTGCCAGCAGTGACGGGGGAGCTGGCTACACCTTC. Translated, it gives CASSDGGAGYTF.

This chain's CDR3 is CASSGQGRAGGSQETQYF. CDR3 coding DNA: TGCGCCAGCAGCGGACAGGGCAGGGCCGGGGGCTCACAAGAGACCCAGTACTTC. J is TRBJ2-5 and V is TRBV5-1, with TRBD1 matching over 8 bases. J gave up 2 bases and V 4 bases, and 16 bases lay outside the gene matches. This CDR3 is built from 18 residues. The germline V gene encodes CDR1 SGHRS and CDR2 YFSETQ.

The chain uses TRBV12-5 and TRBJ1-1; no clear D. The germline gives CDR1 LGHNT, CDR2 FRNRAP. There are 12 residues in the CDR3. V was shortened by 1 base and J by 7 bases, with 7 bases between the two germline ends. This CDR3 reads CASGLGSHEAFF. Here the CDR3 DNA reads TGTGCTAGTGGTTTGGGGAGCCATGAAGCTTTCTTT.

The rearrangement joins TRBV4-1 to TRBJ1-5; D is ambiguous. Trimming stripped 3 bases from V and 4 bases from J, with 16 bases between. The CDR3 spans 16 residues. Germline loops: CDR1 MGHRA, CDR2 YSYEKL. DNA of the CDR3: TGCGCCAGCAGCCAGGGCGGGTCACTAGCAAATCAGCCCCAGCATTTT. Protein sequence: CASSQGGSLANQPQHF.

V is TRBV5-5 and J is TRBJ1-5, with D maybe TRBD1 (5 bases). The CDR3 contains 16 residues. Germline CDR1 reads SGHKS; CDR2 reads YYEKEE (reference sequence). The V end was cut by 4 bases, the J end by 0 bases, with 14 bases between. The DNA for the CDR3 is TGTGCCAGCAGCCCTGGGGGGGGGAATAGCAATCAGCCCCAGCATTTT. Its protein is CASSPGGGNSNQPQHF. The entire variable domain, with the rest obtained from reference TRBV5-5 and TRBJ1-5, is as follows: DAGVTQSPTHLIKTRGQQVTLRCSPISGHKSVSWYQQVLGQGPQFIFQYYEKEERGRGNFPDRFSARQFPNYSSELNVNALLLGDSALYLCASSPGGGNSNQPQHFGDGTRLSIL.

The rearrangement uses TRBV4-2 and TRBJ2-2, with D possibly called TRBD1 or TRBD2 (5 bases each). CDR1 and CDR2 from the germline V gene are LGHNA and YNFKEQ. This CDR3 is 16 amino acids long. Between the trimmed V and J ends, which lost 4 bases and 0 bases, there was a span of 12 bases. The CDR3 sequence: CASSPAGTPNTGELFF. CDR3 sequence (DNA): TGTGCCAGCAGCCCGGCCGGGACCCCGAACACCGGGGAGCTGTTTTTT.

V is TRBV19 and J is TRBJ1-1; D remains ambiguous. The CDR3 has 14 residues. In germline, CDR1 is LNHDA, CDR2 SQIVND (reference sequence). V gave up 5 bases and J gave up 7 bases, with 17 bases separating them. The CDR3 protein is CASSSHPRKNEAFF. DNA for the CDR3: TGTGCCAGTAGTTCCCACCCCCGGAAAAATGAAGCTTTCTTT. Full variable domain (remainder filled in from reference TRBV19 and TRBJ1-1): DGGITQSPKYLFRKEGQNVTLSCEQNLNHDAMYWYRQDPGQGLRLIYYSQIVNDFQKGDIAEGYSVSREKKESFPLTVTSAQKNPTAFYLCASSSHPRKNEAFFGQGTRLTVV.

The CDR3 DNA reads TGTGCCAGCAGCTTAGCGCTTCAGTTTTACGAGCAGTACTTC. This gives the protein CASSLALQFYEQYF. The chain joins TRBV7-2 to TRBJ2-7; D is unresolved. The CDR3 is 14 residues long. V was cut by 0 bases and J by 4 bases, with 10 bases left in between. Germline V lookup: CDR1 SGHTA, CDR2 FQGNSA.

The V call is TRBV18, the J call TRBJ2-1, with D possibly being TRBD2 (5 bases). The V end lost 2 bases, the J end lost 6 bases, and 8 bases lay between the germline ends. The germline gives CDR1 KGHSH, CDR2 LQKENI. The CDR3 spans 13 residues. The CDR3 region is CASSPTGSNEQFF. The CDR3 coding sequence is TGTGCCAGCTCACCAACGGGGTCCAATGAGCAGTTCTTC.

This sequence joins TRBV7-3 and TRBJ1-1, with 8 bases matching TRBD1. Germline V gene sequence: CDR1 SGHTA, CDR2 FQGTGA. There are 14 residues in the CDR3. V lost 5 bases to trimming and J lost 1 base; unmatched junction nucleotides: 3. CDR3 protein: CASSLTGANTEAFF. CDR3 nucleotide sequence: TGTGCCAGCAGCCTGACAGGGGCGAACACTGAAGCTTTCTTT.

V usage is TRBV6-6 and J usage is TRBJ2-7, with 9 bases matching TRBD1. V trimming: 6 bases; J trimming: 5 bases; junction bases outside the gene matches: 5. The CDR3 contains 13 residues. CDR1 and CDR2 (germline): MNHNY, SVGAGI (reference sequence). Written as DNA, the CDR3 is TGTGCCAGCAGGCCGGGACAGGGCCACGAGCAGTACTTC. Encoded protein: CASRPGQGHEQYF.

V gene TRBV6-4 combines with J gene TRBJ2-5; a weak D match, TRBD1 (6 bases). Per germline, CDR1 MRHNA and CDR2 SNTAGT. CDR3 size: 15 residues. V was clipped by 4 bases and J by 4 bases, with 16 bases between them. CDR3 region: CASSVSGAPRETQYF. The CDR3, as DNA: TGTGCCAGCAGTGTTTCAGGGGCCCCAAGAGAGACCCAGTACTTC.

This chain links TRBV12-3 or TRBV12-4 with TRBJ2-3; D might be TRBD2 (6 bases). The CDR3 length is 13 residues. V dropped 4 bases and J dropped 9 bases, with 14 bases sitting between them. CDR3 sequence (DNA): TGTGCCAGCAGTTGGGGGGACTCCAGGACGCAGTATTTT. Translation: CASSWGDSRTQYF.

The CDR3 loop is CASSFDRANGYTF. The CDR3, as DNA: TGTGCCAGCAGCTTCGACAGGGCGAATGGCTACACCTTC. V and J are TRBV11-3 and TRBJ1-2, with 7 bases matching TRBD1. Germline trimming cut 3 bases from V and 6 bases from J; bases unmatched to any gene: 4. Germline V gene sequence: CDR1 SGHNT, CDR2 YENEEA. The CDR3 spans 13 residues.

This chain links TRBV19 with TRBJ1-5, with D unresolved. CDR3 length equals 13 residues. Germline values: CDR1 LNHDA, CDR2 SQIVND (reference sequence). V gave up 7 bases and J gave up 0 bases, with 7 bases separating them. CDR3 in amino acids: CASTVDSNQPQHF. The CDR3 DNA is TGTGCCAGTACCGTGGATAGCAATCAGCCCCAGCATTTT.

This chain uses TRBV19 with TRBJ1-5, with 7 bases fitting TRBD1. The CDR3 spans 15 residues. V dropped 2 bases and J dropped 6; count of bases not matched to a gene: 7. The germline CDR1 and CDR2 sequences are LNHDA and SQIVND (reference sequence). The CDR3 spells CASSITGTEAQPQHF. In DNA, the CDR3 is TGTGCCAGTAGTATAACCGGGACAGAGGCTCAGCCCCAGCATTTT. Full variable domain (outside the CDR3, taken from reference TRBV19 and TRBJ1-5): DGGITQSPKYLFRKEGQNVTLSCEQNLNHDAMYWYRQDPGQGLRLIYYSQIVNDFQKGDIAEGYSVSREKKESFPLTVTSAQKNPTAFYLCASSITGTEAQPQHFGDGTRLSIL.